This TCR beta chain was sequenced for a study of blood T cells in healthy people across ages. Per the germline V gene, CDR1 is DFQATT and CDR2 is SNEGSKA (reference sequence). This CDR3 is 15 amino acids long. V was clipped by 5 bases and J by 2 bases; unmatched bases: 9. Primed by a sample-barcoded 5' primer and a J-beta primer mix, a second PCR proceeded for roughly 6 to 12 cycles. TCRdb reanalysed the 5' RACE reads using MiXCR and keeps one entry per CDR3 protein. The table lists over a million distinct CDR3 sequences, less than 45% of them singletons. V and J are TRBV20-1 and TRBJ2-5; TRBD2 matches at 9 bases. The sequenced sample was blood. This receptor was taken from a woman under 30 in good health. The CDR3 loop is CSAEPSGASQETQYF. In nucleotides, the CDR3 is TGCAGTGCTGAACCTAGCGGGGCCTCACAAGAGACCCAGTACTTC.